This T cell receptor beta chain was identified in a study of blood T cell repertoires in COVID-19. The CDR3 has 14 amino acids. Germline V CDR1 and CDR2: SGHVS, FQNEAQ. V lost 5 bases, J lost 9 bases, and 14 bases lay in between. Participants spanned ages about 18 to 100 years and resided in about two dozen US areas. Two negative PCRs, clearance, or symptom resolution characterized the recovered Cohort 3 donors. Method: immunoSEQ multiplex PCR; TCRdb's copy keeps in-frame clones and lacks some. The sample holds a few hundred thousand clones; 87% are singletons and the top ten take roughly 1%. The rearrangement joins TRBV7-8 to TRBJ1-6; a possible D gene is TRBD1 (6 bases). Sequenced material: PBMCs or T cells enriched from blood (not recorded which). This clonotype was sampled from a woman aged 25 to 39 who had recovered from COVID-19. The CDR3 protein is CASSLPQGGSPLHF. Here the CDR3 DNA reads TGTGCCAGCAGCCTTCCACAGGGCGGTTCACCCCTCCACTTT.